One sample yielded the 14 T cell receptor beta chains listed below, sequenced in a study of cytomegalovirus exposure and HLA in healthy donors. PCR involved 60 Vbeta and 13 Jbeta primers. TCRdb's copy holds only in-frame clones and misses some; the assay was immunoSEQ multiplex PCR. Of 130,000 to 150,000 clones in the sample, roughly 85% were seen once. Sequenced sample: PBMCs. These receptors came from a male donor in good health and CMV-seronegative.

The J gene is TRBJ2-7, the V gene TRBV5-1, with 7 nucleotides matching TRBD1. The CDR3 extends over 15 amino acids. The germline gives CDR1 SGHRS, CDR2 YFSETQ. With 2 bases clipped from V and 5 bases from J, the junction kept 10 bases outside the gene matches. The CDR3 region is CASSFRGLLVDEQYF. CDR3 coding DNA: TGCGCCAGCAGCTTTAGGGGGCTATTAGTGGACGAGCAGTACTTC.

V usage is TRBV7-9 and J usage is TRBJ2-3; TRBD2 matches 10 bases. Germline trimming cut 4 bases from V and 2 bases from J; bases unmatched to any gene: 3. The CDR3 runs to 15 residues. The germline V gene has CDR1 SEHNR and CDR2 FQNEAQ (reference sequence). Written as DNA, the CDR3 is TGTGCCAGCAGCTCGGGACTAGCGAACACAGATACGCAGTATTTT. The encoded protein is CASSSGLANTDTQYF. The full variable domain, its missing parts supplied by reference TRBV7-9 and TRBJ2-3, is DTGVSQNPRHKITKRGQNVTFRCDPISEHNRLYWYRQTLGQGPEFLTYFQNEAQLEKSRLLSDRFSAERPKGSFSTLEIQRTEQGDSAMYLCASSSGLANTDTQYFGPGTRLTVL.

The V gene is TRBV11-1, the J gene TRBJ1-6, with TRBD1 identical over 9 bases. Looked up from germline, CDR1 is SGHAT and CDR2 is FQDESV (reference sequence). The CDR3 sequence is 19 residues long. After removal of 5 bases from V and 4 bases from J, the junction contained 15 bases not matched to a gene. The chain's CDR3 is CASSAPGQGNLGYNSPLHF. The CDR3, as DNA: TGTGCCAGCAGCGCCCCTGGACAGGGGAACTTGGGGTATAATTCACCCCTCCACTTT.

The gene calls are TRBV9 and TRBJ2-2, with TRBD1 identical over 7 bases. CDR1 and CDR2 from the germline V gene are SGDLS and YYNGEE. This CDR3 comprises 16 residues. Trimming at V came to 3 bases and at J to 6 bases, leaving 11 bases not matched to a gene. The CDR3 bases are TGTGCCAGCAGCGACGAGGGGGCCGAGCTAGCCGGGGAGCTGTTTTTT. As protein: CASSDEGAELAGELFF.

In this sample, this clone turned up once. The rearrangement joins TRBV13 to TRBJ1-1, with D unclear. Germline values: CDR1 PRHDT, CDR2 FYEKMQ (reference sequence). V was clipped by 5 bases and J by 1 base, with 8 bases between them. The CDR3 runs to 13 residues. CDR3 sequence (DNA): TGTGCCAGCAGCCCTACAGCGAACACTGAAGCTTTCTTT. Protein: CASSPTANTEAFF.

V usage is TRBV6-5 and J usage is TRBJ2-1; D is uncertain. V lost 7 bases and J 5 bases, leaving 6 bases between the germline ends. The CDR3 totals 11 residues. In germline, CDR1 is MNHEY, CDR2 SVGAGI. The CDR3 region is CASKENNEQFF. In DNA form, the CDR3 reads TGTGCCAGCAAAGAGAACAATGAGCAGTTCTTC.

The chain uses TRBV9 and TRBJ2-3, with 9 nucleotides matching TRBD2. V lost 2 bases, J lost 2 bases, and 3 bases stayed unmatched. Germline-derived CDR1 and CDR2 are SGDLS and YYNGEE. The CDR3 loop spans 15 amino acids. CDR3 protein: CASSVASGTTDTQYF. In nucleotides, the CDR3 is TGTGCCAGCAGCGTTGCTAGCGGGACCACAGATACGCAGTATTTT.

A note on this clone: Other nucleotide sequences in the sample specify the same CDR3. The chain employs TRBV27 and TRBJ1-2; maybe TRBD1 (6 bases). The V and J ends lost 4 bases and 4 bases respectively, with 16 bases between them. The germline gives CDR1 MNHEY, CDR2 SMNVEV (reference sequence). The CDR3 sequence is 15 residues long. This CDR3 reads CASSSYRAGGYGYTF. DNA of the CDR3: TGTGCCAGCAGTTCCTACAGGGCTGGAGGCTATGGCTACACCTTC.

In its sample, this clone was seen a few times. CDR3 sequence: CACVRSSNTEAFF. CDR3 nucleotides: TGTGCCTGTGTACGGAGTTCGAACACTGAAGCTTTCTTT. V and J are TRBV30 and TRBJ1-1; no clear D. Germline CDR1 and CDR2: GTSNPN and SVGIG (reference sequence). Trimming took 6 bases from V and 1 from J, leaving 12 bases between them. This CDR3 spans 13 amino acids.

The CDR3 DNA reads TGCGCCAGCAGTCAATCGAAAGGTAGCGGGAACTACGAGCAGTACTTC. This encodes CASSQSKGSGNYEQYF. The J gene is TRBJ2-7, the V gene TRBV23-1, with TRBD2 matching 8 bases. TRBV23-1 falls under the ORF class, with uncertain function. V shed 0 bases and J 3 bases; nucleotides not matched to a gene: 7. CDR3 size: 16 residues.

The rearrangement joins TRBV19 to TRBJ2-1, with 8 nucleotides matching TRBD2. Unmatched junction bases numbered 4, after V lost 5 bases and J lost 4 bases. The CDR3 consists of 14 residues. The germline gives CDR1 LNHDA, CDR2 SQIVND (reference sequence). DNA of the CDR3: TGTGCCAGTAGTTTGGCGGGAGGATACAATGAGCAGTTCTTC. It translates to CASSLAGGYNEQFF.

The chain is built from TRBV7-9 and TRBJ2-1; possible D gene TRBD1, 6 bases. The CDR3 spans 15 residues. Germline CDR1 reads SEHNR; CDR2 reads FQNEAQ (reference sequence). Trimming shortened V by 1 base and J by 4 bases, and 11 bases separated the two germline ends. CDR3: CASSLGTVVYNEQFF. The CDR3 DNA follows: TGTGCCAGCAGCTTAGGGACAGTAGTTTACAATGAGCAGTTCTTC.

The CDR3 reads CASSIGLGTSGIGEQYF. The CDR3, as DNA: TGTGCCAGTAGTATAGGGCTAGGGACTAGCGGAATAGGCGAGCAGTACTTC. The chain employs TRBV19 and TRBJ2-7; 11 nucleotides line up with TRBD2. Germline values: CDR1 LNHDA, CDR2 SQIVND (reference sequence). J lost 6 bases, V lost 1 base, and 11 bases had no gene match. The CDR3 is 17 amino acids.

This sequence joins TRBV30 and TRBJ1-5; TRBD1 aligns across 9 bases. The CDR3 loop spans 13 amino acids. Losses at the gene ends were 5 bases for V and 3 bases for J; bases not matched to a gene: 2. CDR1 is GTSNPN and CDR2 is SVGIG in the germline V gene (reference sequence). The CDR3 protein is CAWGTGLNQPQHF. The CDR3 region has the DNA TGTGCCTGGGGGACAGGGCTCAATCAGCCCCAGCATTTT.